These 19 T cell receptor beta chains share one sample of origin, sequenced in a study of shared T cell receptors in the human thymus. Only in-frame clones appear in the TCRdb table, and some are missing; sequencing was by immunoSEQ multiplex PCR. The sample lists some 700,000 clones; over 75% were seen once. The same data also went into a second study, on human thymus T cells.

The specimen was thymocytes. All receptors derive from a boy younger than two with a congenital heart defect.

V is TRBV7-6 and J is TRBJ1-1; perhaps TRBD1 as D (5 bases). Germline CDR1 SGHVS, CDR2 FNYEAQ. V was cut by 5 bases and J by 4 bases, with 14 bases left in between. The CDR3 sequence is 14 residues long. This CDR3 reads CASSPTGASTEAFF. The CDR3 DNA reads TGTGCCAGCAGCCCTACAGGAGCCAGCACTGAAGCTTTCTTT.

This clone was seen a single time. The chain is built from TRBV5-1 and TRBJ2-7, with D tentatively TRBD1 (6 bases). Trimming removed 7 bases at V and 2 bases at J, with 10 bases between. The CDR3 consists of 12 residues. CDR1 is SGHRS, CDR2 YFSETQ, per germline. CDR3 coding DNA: TGCGCCAGCTCGAGGGGGACCTACGAGCAGTACTTC. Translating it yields CASSRGTYEQYF. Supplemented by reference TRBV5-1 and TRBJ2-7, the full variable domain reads KAGVTQTPRYLIKTRGQQVTLSCSPISGHRSVSWYQQTPGQGLQFLFEYFSETQRNKGNFPGRFSGRQFSNSRSEMNVSTLELGDSALYLCASSRGTYEQYFGPGTRLTVT.

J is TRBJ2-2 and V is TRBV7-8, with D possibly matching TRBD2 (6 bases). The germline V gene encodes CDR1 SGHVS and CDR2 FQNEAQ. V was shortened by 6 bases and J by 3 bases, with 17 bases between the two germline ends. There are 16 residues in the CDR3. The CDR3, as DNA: TGTGCCAGCAGTACTATCCGGGAGTGGGACACCGGGGAGCTGTTTTTT. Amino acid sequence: CASSTIREWDTGELFF.

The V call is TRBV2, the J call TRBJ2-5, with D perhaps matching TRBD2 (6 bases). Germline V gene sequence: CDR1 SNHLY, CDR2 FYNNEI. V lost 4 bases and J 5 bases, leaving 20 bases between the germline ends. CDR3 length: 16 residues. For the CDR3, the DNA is TGTGCCAGCAGTGTACTGGCGGGATGTCTGGGTGAGACCCAGTACTTC. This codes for CASSVLAGCLGETQYF.

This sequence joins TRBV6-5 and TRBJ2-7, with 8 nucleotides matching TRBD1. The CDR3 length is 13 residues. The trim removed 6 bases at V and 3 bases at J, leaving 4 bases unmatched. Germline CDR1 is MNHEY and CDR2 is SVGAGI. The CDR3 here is CASSPGQDYEQYF. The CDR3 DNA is TGTGCCAGCAGCCCGGGACAGGACTACGAGCAGTACTTC.

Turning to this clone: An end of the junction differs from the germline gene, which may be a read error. CDR3 in DNA: TGTGCTAGCAGTCCCGTTGGAAGGCGGGAGGCGAACAATGAGCAGTTCTTC. Translating gives CASSPVGRREANNEQFF. V and J are TRBV7-7 and TRBJ2-1; 8 nucleotides line up with TRBD2. This CDR3 spans 17 amino acids. In germline, CDR1 is SSHAT, CDR2 FNYEAQ (reference sequence).

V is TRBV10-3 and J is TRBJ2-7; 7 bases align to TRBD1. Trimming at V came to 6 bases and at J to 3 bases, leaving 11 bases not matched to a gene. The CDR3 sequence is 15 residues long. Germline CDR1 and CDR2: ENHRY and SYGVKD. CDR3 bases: TGTGCCATCAGCCAAAGAGGACAGGACGACTACGAGCAGTACTTC. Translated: CAISQRGQDDYEQYF.

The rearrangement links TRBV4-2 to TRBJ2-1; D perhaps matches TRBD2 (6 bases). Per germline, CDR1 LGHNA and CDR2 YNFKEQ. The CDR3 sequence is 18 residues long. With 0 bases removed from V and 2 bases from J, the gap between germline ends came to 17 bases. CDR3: CASSQEVIDIAAYNEQFF. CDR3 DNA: TGTGCCAGCAGCCAAGAGGTCATAGATATAGCGGCCTACAATGAGCAGTTCTTC.

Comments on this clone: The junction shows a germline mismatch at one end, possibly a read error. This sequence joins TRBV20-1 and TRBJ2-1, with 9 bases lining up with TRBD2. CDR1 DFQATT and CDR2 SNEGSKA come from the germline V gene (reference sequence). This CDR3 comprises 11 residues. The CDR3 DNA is TGCAGTGCTGGGGCTGTGACTAGCGGTCTCTTC. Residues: CSAGAVTSGLF.

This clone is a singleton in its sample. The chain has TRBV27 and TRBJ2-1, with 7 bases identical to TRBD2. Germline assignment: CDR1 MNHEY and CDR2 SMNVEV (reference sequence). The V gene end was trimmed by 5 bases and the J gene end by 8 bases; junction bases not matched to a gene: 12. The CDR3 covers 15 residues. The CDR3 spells CASSRLGEGRDEQFF. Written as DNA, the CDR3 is TGTGCCAGCAGTCGACTTGGGGAGGGGAGAGATGAGCAGTTCTTC.

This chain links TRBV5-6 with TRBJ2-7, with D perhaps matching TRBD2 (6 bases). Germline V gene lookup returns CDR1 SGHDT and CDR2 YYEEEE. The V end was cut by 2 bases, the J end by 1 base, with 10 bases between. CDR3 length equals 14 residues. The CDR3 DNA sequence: TGTGCCAGCAGCTTTGAGCGGGCGTCCTACGAGCAGTACTTC. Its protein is CASSFERASYEQYF.

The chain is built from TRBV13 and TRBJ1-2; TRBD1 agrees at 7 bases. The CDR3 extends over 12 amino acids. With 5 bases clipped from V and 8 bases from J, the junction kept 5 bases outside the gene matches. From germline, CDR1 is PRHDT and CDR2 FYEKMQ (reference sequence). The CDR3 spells CASSDRVRGYTF. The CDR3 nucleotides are TGTGCCAGCAGCGACAGGGTGCGCGGCTACACCTTC.

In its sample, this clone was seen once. The CDR3 DNA reads TGCGCCAGCAGCCCGGACAGGGCCAACCCACAAGAGACCCAGTACTTC. This translates into CASSPDRANPQETQYF. This chain connects TRBV5-1 to TRBJ2-5, with TRBD1 matching over 8 bases. The trim removed 4 bases at V and 2 bases at J, leaving 10 bases unmatched. Germline lookup yields CDR1 SGHRS and CDR2 YFSETQ. The CDR3 runs to 16 residues.

The CDR3, as DNA: TGTGCCAGCAGCGGTGACAGTCCATCCTACGAGCAGTACTTC. The encoded protein is CASSGDSPSYEQYF. The V and J genes are TRBV11-2 and TRBJ2-7, with a possible D match to TRBD1 (5 bases). Trimming cost V 5 bases and J 1 base, with 12 bases left between them. This CDR3 spans 14 amino acids. Germline assignment: CDR1 SGHAT and CDR2 FQNNGV.

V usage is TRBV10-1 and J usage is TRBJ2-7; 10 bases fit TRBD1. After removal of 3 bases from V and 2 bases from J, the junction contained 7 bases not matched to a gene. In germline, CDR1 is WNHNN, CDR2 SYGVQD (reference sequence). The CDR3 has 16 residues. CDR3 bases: TGCGCCAGCAGTGATTCGGGGGACAGGGGAGCCTACGAGCAGTACTTC. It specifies CASSDSGDRGAYEQYF.

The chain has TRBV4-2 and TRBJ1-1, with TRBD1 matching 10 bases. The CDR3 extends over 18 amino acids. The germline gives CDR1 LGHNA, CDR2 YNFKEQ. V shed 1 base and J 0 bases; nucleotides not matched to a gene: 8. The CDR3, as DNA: TGTGCCAGCAGCCAAGCATGGACAGGGGGGACGATGAACACTGAAGCTTTCTTT. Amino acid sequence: CASSQAWTGGTMNTEAFF.

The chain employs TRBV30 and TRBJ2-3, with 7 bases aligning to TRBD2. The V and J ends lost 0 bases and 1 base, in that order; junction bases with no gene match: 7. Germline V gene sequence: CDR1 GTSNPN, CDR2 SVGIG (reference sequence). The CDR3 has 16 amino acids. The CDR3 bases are TGTGCCTGGAGTGTACTTCGGGAGGAGGGCACAGATACGCAGTATTTT. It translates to CAWSVLREEGTDTQYF.

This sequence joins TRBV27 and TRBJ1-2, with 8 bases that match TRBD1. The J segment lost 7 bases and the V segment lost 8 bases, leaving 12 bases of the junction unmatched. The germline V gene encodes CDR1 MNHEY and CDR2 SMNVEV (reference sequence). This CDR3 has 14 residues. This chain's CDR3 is CASRGARGLGGYTF. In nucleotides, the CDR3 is TGTGCCAGCCGAGGGGCCAGGGGGCTTGGTGGCTACACCTTC.

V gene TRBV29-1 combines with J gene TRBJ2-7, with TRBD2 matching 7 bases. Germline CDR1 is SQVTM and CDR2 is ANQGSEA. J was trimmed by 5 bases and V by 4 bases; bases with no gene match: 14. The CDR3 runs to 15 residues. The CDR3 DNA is TGCAGCGTTGGGGATCTCACGGGAGGTTGGGACGAGCAGTACTTC. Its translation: CSVGDLTGGWDEQYF.